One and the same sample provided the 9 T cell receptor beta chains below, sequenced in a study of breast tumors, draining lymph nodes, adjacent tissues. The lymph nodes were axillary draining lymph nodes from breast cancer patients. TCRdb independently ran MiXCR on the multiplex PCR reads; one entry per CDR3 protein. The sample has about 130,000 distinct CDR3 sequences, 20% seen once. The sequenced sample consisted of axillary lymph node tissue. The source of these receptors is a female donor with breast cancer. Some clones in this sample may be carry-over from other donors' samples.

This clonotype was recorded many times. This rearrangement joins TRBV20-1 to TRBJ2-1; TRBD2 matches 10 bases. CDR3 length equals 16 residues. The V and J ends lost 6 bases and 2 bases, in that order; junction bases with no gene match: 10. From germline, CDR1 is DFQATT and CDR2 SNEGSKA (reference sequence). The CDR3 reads CSATDRTSGAYNEQFF. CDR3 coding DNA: TGCAGTGCCACGGATAGGACTAGCGGCGCCTACAATGAGCAGTTCTTC.

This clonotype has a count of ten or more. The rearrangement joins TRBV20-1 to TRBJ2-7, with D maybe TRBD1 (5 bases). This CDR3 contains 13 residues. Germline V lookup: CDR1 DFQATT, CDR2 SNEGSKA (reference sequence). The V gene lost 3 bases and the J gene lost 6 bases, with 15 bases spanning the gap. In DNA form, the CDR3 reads TGCAGTGCTAGCAGGGCGGTTAGGACCGAGCAGTACTTC. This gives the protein CSASRAVRTEQYF.

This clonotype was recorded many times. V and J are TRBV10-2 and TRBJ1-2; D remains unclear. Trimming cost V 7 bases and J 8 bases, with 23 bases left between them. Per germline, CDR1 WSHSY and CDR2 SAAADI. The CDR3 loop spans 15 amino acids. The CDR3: CASTPRREKGFGYTF. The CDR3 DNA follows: TGCGCCAGCACCCCACGCCGGGAGAAGGGTTTCGGCTACACCTTC.

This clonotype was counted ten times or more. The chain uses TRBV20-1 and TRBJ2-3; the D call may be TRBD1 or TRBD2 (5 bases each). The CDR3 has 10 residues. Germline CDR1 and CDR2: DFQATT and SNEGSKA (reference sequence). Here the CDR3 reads CSRGEDTQYF. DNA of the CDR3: TGCAGCAGAGGGGAAGATACGCAGTATTTT.

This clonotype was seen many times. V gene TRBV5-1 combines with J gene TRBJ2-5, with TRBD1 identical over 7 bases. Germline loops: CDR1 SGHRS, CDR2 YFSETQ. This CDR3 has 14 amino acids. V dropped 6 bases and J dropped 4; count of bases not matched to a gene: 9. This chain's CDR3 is CASTNGRDRETQYF. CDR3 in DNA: TGCGCCAGCACTAACGGAAGGGACAGAGAGACCCAGTACTTC.

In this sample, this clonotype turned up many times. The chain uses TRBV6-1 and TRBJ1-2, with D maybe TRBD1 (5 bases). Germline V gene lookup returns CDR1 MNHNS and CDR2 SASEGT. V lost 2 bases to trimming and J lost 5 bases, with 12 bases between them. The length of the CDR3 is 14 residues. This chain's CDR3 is CASSERAGAYGYTF. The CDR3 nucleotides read TGTGCCAGCAGTGAACGAGCTGGGGCTTATGGCTACACCTTC.

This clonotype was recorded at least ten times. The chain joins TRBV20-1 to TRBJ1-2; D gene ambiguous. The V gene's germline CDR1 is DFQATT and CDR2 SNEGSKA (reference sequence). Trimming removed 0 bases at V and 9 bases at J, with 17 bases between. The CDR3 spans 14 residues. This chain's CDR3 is CSARDRRSIRSYTF. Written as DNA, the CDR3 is TGCAGTGCTAGAGATCGTCGGTCCATTAGGAGCTACACCTTC.

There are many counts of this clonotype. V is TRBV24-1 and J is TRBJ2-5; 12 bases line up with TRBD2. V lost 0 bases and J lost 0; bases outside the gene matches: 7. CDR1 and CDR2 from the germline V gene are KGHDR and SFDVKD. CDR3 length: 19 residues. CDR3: CATSDLGIGTSGYQETQYF. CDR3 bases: TGTGCCACCAGTGATTTGGGGATCGGGACTAGCGGGTACCAAGAGACCCAGTACTTC.

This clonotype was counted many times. The CDR3 DNA follows: TGCAGCGTTGAGACACTAGCGGCCTCCTACAATGAGCAGTTCTTC. The encoded protein is CSVETLAASYNEQFF. This chain uses TRBV29-1 with TRBJ2-1; 8 bases map to TRBD2. Trimming cost V 3 bases and J 0 bases; bases outside gene matches: 4. The CDR3 loop spans 15 amino acids. Germline V lookup: CDR1 SQVTM, CDR2 ANQGSEA.